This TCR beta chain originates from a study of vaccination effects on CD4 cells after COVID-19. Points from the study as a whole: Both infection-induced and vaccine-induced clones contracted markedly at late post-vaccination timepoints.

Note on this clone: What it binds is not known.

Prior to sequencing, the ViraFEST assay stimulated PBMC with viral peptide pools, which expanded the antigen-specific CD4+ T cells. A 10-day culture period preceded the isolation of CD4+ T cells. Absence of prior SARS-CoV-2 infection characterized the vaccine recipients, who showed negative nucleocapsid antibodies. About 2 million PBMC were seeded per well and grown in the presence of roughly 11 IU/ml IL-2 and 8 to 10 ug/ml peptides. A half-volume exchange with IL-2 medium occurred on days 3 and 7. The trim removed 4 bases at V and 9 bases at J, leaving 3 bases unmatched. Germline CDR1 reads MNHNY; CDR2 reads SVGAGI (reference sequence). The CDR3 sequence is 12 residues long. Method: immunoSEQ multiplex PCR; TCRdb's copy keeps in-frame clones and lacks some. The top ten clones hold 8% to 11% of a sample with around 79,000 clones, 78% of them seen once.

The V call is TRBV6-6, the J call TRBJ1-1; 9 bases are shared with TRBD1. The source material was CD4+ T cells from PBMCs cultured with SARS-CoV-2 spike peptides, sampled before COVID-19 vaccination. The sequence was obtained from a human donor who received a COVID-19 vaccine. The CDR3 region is CASSSTGGKAFF. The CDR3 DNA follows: TGTGCCAGCAGTTCGACAGGGGGGAAAGCTTTCTTT.